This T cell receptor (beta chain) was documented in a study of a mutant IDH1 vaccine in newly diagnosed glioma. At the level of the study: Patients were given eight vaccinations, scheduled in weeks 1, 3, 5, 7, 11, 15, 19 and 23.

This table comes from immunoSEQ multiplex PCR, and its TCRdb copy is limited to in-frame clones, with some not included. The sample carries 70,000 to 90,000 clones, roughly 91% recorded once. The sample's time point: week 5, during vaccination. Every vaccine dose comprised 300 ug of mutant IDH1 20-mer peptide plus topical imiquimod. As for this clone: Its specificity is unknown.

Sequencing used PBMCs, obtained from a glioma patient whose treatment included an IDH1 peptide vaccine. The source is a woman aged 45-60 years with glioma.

In nucleotides, the CDR3 is TGTGCCAGCAGCTCGACAGGGATGAACACCGGGGAGCTGTTTTTT. It encodes CASSSTGMNTGELFF. The chain couples TRBV7-6 to TRBJ2-2; 7 bases agree with TRBD1. This CDR3 has 15 residues. Germline V gene sequence: CDR1 SGHVS, CDR2 FNYEAQ. Trimming removed 4 bases from V and 1 base from J; junction bases left unmatched: 3.